This TCR beta chain was documented in a study of STAT5B mutations in CD4+ large granular lymphocyte leukemia. Sequencing was at survey level. As processed by the authors: Productive clonotypes were detectable down to 2.59 x 10-5 frequency. Only in-frame clones appear in the TCRdb table, and some are missing; sequencing was by immunoSEQ multiplex PCR. V, J and clone size are those of that table, while D and trimming were read from the DNA. This sample has 25,000 to 35,000 clones, with approximately 69% found just once. There are 16 residues in the CDR3. Trimming cost V 2 bases and J 4 bases, with 14 bases left between them. Germline assignment: CDR1 MNHNS and CDR2 SASEGT.

This chain uses TRBV6-1 with TRBJ1-4; D unresolved. The source of this sequence is a human donor in good health. The sequenced sample was CD4+ T cells from blood buffy coats. Here the CDR3 DNA reads TGTGCCAGCAGTGAACCCGTCATGGACGGTAATGAAAAACTGTTTTTT. This encodes CASSEPVMDGNEKLFF.